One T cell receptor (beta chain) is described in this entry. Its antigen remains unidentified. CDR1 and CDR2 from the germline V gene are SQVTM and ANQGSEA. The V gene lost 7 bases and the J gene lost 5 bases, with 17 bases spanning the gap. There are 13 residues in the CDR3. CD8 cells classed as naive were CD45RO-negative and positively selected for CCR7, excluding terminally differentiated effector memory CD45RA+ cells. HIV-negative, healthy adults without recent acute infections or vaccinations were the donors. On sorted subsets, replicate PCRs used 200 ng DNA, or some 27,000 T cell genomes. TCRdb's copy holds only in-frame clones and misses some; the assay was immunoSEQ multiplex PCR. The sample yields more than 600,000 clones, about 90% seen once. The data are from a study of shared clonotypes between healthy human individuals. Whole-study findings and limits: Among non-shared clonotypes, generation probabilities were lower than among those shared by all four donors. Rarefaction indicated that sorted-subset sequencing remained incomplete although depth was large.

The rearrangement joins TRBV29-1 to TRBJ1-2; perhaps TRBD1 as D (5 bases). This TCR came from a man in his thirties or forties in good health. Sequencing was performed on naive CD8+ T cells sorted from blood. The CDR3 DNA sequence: TGCAGCGGAAGTGGGGGGGATGGATATGGCTACACCTTC. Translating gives CSGSGGDGYGYTF.